This paragraph covers one TCR beta chain sequence. Its antigen is unknown. Sequencing used immunoSEQ multiplex PCR; TCRdb keeps in-frame clones, though not all of them. Of about 120,000 clones in the sample, around 90% were seen once. The data were obtained in a study of T cell responses to AZD1222 COVID-19 vaccine. General study results and limits: Along spike, vaccine-associated CD4 TCRs were found throughout, with dominance at 160-218 and 743-854. Repertoires were obtained solely post-peak T cell response.

Second-dose schedules of about 4 or about 12 weeks were combined. Germline loops: CDR1 SGDLS, CDR2 YYNGEE. There are 16 residues in the CDR3. J was trimmed by 0 bases and V by 4 bases; bases with no gene match: 5. Source: peripheral blood, taken 28 days after the second AZD1222 dose. This receptor was identified in an adult who received the AZD1222 COVID-19 vaccine. V usage is TRBV9 and J usage is TRBJ2-7; 12 bases map to TRBD2. The CDR3 DNA reads as TGTGCCAGCAGCCGACTAGCGGGGGAAGGCTCCTACGAGCAGTACTTC. It codes for CASSRLAGEGSYEQYF.